These T cell receptor beta chains were read from a single sample in a study of cytomegalovirus exposure and HLA in healthy donors. The assay was immunoSEQ multiplex PCR, and TCRdb's table has in-frame clones only and misses some. Among about 98,000 clones listed, over 75% were seen once. The sequencing sample was made of PBMCs. The receptors originated from a young man in good health and CMV-seropositive. Each CDR3 is given with its conserved first and last residue. A D gene is named only where the DNA matches it firmly. Only some rows state a clone size, as once, few, many or a class for expanded clones.

cdr3_nt cdr3_aa j_call v_call d_call clone_size
TGTGCCAGCAGGCAGAGGACAGGTTCGACCGGGGAGCTGTTTTTT CASRQRTGSTGELFF TRBJ2-2 TRBV28 TRBD1 -
TGTGCAAGCAGGCCGTTACGGTGGTACACCGGGGAGCTGTTTTTT CASRPLRWYTGELFF TRBJ2-2 TRBV7-8 - -
TGTGCCAGTAGCCTCCAGTCGTACCAAGAGACCCAGTACTTC CASSLQSYQETQYF TRBJ2-5 TRBV19 - -
TGTGCCAGCAGTTTAGCGGGCGGGGTCTATGGCTACACCTTC CASSLAGGVYGYTF TRBJ1-2 TRBV28 - -
TGTGCCAGCACTCGCGGAAAAGGACAGAGGGGCACAGATACGCAGTATTTT CASTRGKGQRGTDTQYF TRBJ2-3 TRBV27 - -
TGCAGCGTTGATACGGGACAGGGGAACACCGGGGAGCTGTTTTTT CSVDTGQGNTGELFF TRBJ2-2 TRBV29-1 TRBD1 -
TGTGCCAGCAGTGACACCGGGACATTGGAGCAGTACTTC CASSDTGTLEQYF TRBJ2-7 TRBV2 - -
TGTGCCAGCTCAGAAGATGCGGGACAGCAGGGGCAGGGAAAACTGTTTTTT CASSEDAGQQGQGKLFF TRBJ1-4 TRBV18 TRBD1 once
TGCGCCAGCAGCCAAGACATGGGCGGGACCTACGAGCAGTACTTC CASSQDMGGTYEQYF TRBJ2-7 TRBV4-3 - -
TGTGCCAGCAGCGTAGCTGGGAGTCCTCAGTACGAGCAGTACTTC CASSVAGSPQYEQYF TRBJ2-7 TRBV9 - -
TGCAGCGGAAACAGCCAAAACACTGAAGCTTTCTTT CSGNSQNTEAFF TRBJ1-1 TRBV29-1 - -
TGTGCCAGCCACAAGGAGGGGGGGGGTTACGGCTACACCTTC CASHKEGGGYGYTF TRBJ1-2 TRBV27 - -
TGTGCCAGCGGAAAAGCGGGAGGGAGAGAGACCCAGTACTTC CASGKAGGRETQYF TRBJ2-5 TRBV27 TRBD2 -
TGTGCCAGCAGCTCGCCGGGACAGGGTCCCAGCTCCTATAATTCACCCCTCCACTTT CASSSPGQGPSSYNSPLHF TRBJ1-6 TRBV5-6 TRBD1 once
TGTGCCACCAGCAGAGATCTGGACATTTCACCCCTCCACTTT CATSRDLDISPLHF TRBJ1-6 TRBV15 - -
TGTGCCAGCAGCGTAGTTGACAGGGGAGCGTCCGGGGAGCTGTTTTTT CASSVVDRGASGELFF TRBJ2-2 TRBV9 TRBD1 few
TGTGCCAGCAGTCCCCGACAGGGTTTCCACGAGCAGTACTTC CASSPRQGFHEQYF TRBJ2-7 TRBV11-3 TRBD1 -
TGCAGCGTTGAAACGGTAGAAGCTTTCTTT CSVETVEAFF TRBJ1-1 TRBV29-1 - -
TGTGCCAGCAGCGATTATGGCGGGAATGTGGCCCTGCATAAGTTCTTC CASSDYGGNVALHKFF TRBJ2-1 TRBV7-3 - -
TGTGCCAGCAGCCAAATTGGGGCCTCTGGGGCCAACGTCCTGACTTTC CASSQIGASGANVLTF TRBJ2-6 TRBV4-2 - -
TGTGCCAGCAGGAGGAAATCCCAGATTTTACCAGATGGCTACACCTTC CASRRKSQILPDGYTF TRBJ1-2 TRBV13 - -
TGTGCCAGCTCACCACCGGGACAGAGATACTCTGGAAACACCATATATTTT CASSPPGQRYSGNTIYF TRBJ1-3 TRBV18 TRBD1 -
TGTGCCAGCAGTCCGCAGGACAACGAGCAGTACTTC CASSPQDNEQYF TRBJ2-7 TRBV6-5 - -
TGTGCCAGCAGTCAGAGGAATAAGAACACTGAAGCTTTCTTT CASSQRNKNTEAFF TRBJ1-1 TRBV6-5 - -
TGTGCCAGCAGTGAAAGGCAGGGGATATACAATGAGCAGTTCTTC CASSERQGIYNEQFF TRBJ2-1 TRBV2 - few
TGTGCCAGCAGTCCAAGAGGTCCTAACTATGGCTACACCTTC CASSPRGPNYGYTF TRBJ1-2 TRBV27 - -
TGTGCCAGCAGTGATCCGGGGAACTATGGCTACACCTTC CASSDPGNYGYTF TRBJ1-2 TRBV2 - few
TGTGCCACCAGCGGAATACTAGCGGGAGTCCCAGATACGCAGTATTTT CATSGILAGVPDTQYF TRBJ2-3 TRBV15 TRBD2 -
TGTGCCAGCAGTTCCGAACCGGGACTAGCGGGAGGAAATGAGCAGTTCTTC CASSSEPGLAGGNEQFF TRBJ2-1 TRBV27 TRBD2 -
TGTGCCATCAGTGAGCCTCTAAGGGGGGAGACCCAGTACTTC CAISEPLRGETQYF TRBJ2-5 TRBV10-3 - -
TGTGCCAGCAGCCCCAGGGGAAGTCTGGGTGAGCAGTTCTTC CASSPRGSLGEQFF TRBJ2-1 TRBV7-2 - -
TGCGCCAGCAGCCCCGGGACATACAATGAGCAGTTCTTC CASSPGTYNEQFF TRBJ2-1 TRBV5-1 - -
TGTGCCAGTGGACAGAAACAGAATTCACCCCTCCACTTT CASGQKQNSPLHF TRBJ1-6 TRBV19 - -
TGTGCCAGCAGTTCTATTAACAGGGACAATCAGCCCCAGCATTTT CASSSINRDNQPQHF TRBJ1-5 TRBV27 - once
TGTGCCAGCAGCTTTCTAGCGGGAGGTATACAAGAGACCCAGTACTTC CASSFLAGGIQETQYF TRBJ2-5 TRBV5-6 TRBD2 few
TGTGCCAGCAGCAGGACAGGGTTGAACACTGAAGCTTTCTTT CASSRTGLNTEAFF TRBJ1-1 TRBV7-8 TRBD1 -
TGTGCCAGCAGCTCCGCCAGGGACTCTGGGGCCAACGTCCTGACTTTC CASSSARDSGANVLTF TRBJ2-6 TRBV7-2 - -
TGCGCCAGCAGTGGGGCAGGGGGTGTGGGCAATCAGCCCCAGCATTTT CASSGAGGVGNQPQHF TRBJ1-5 TRBV10-1 TRBD1 -
TGTGCCAGCAGCGAAGTGGGTCAGGGGAATACCGGGGAGCTGTTTTTT CASSEVGQGNTGELFF TRBJ2-2 TRBV9 - few
TGTGCAAGTCGCTTATGCCTGTCCGGGGGGGGCGCCGAGCAGTACTTC CASRLCLSGGGAEQYF TRBJ2-7 TRBV12-2 - -
TGTGCCAGCAGCAAACTAGCGGGGGCCCGTACAGATACGCAGTATTTT CASSKLAGARTDTQYF TRBJ2-3 TRBV7-9 TRBD2 -